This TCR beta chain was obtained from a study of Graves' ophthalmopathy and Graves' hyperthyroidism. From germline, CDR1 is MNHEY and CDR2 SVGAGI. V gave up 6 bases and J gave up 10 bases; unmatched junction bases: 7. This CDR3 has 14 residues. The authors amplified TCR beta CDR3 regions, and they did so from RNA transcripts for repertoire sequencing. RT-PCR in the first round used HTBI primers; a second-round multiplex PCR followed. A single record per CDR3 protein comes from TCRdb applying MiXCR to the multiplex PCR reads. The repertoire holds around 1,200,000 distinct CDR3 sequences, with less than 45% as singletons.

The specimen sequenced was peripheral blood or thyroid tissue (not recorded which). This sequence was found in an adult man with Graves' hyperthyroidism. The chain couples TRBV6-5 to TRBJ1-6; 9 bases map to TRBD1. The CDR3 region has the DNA TGTGCCAGCAGCGGCGGGACAGGGAGGTCACCCCTCCACTTT. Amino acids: CASSGGTGRSPLHF.